This T cell receptor (beta chain) was captured in a study of CD8 T cells in ankylosing spondylitis. Study-wide results and caveats: What appeared characteristic of ankylosing spondylitis blood was a TCR beta motif of about eight highly homologous variants.

Scientists made TCR beta libraries using quantitative 5'-RACE with molecular barcodes. TCRdb reanalysed the 5' RACE reads using MiXCR and keeps one entry per CDR3 protein. This sample has fewer than 450,000 distinct CDR3 sequences, with roughly 17% found just once. In the case of this clonotype: The target antigen is unknown.

V shed 8 bases and J 6 bases; nucleotides not matched to a gene: 7. This CDR3 region has 12 residues. Germline loops: CDR1 DFQATT, CDR2 SNEGSKA (reference sequence). The TCR was taken from a male donor with ankylosing spondylitis. Material: blood, either unsorted or a sorted T cell fraction (not recorded which). The chain combines TRBV20-1 with TRBJ2-1; 7 bases agree with TRBD2. CDR3 residues: CSLSAGSNEQFF. The DNA for the CDR3 is TGCAGTCTCTCAGCGGGGTCCAATGAGCAGTTCTTC.